The clone carrying this T cell receptor (beta chain) was seen a handful of times. TCRdb reprocessed the RT-PCR reads via MiXCR and lists one record per CDR3 protein. The data hold 500,000 to 600,000 distinct CDR3 sequences, with about 11% observed a single time. The trim removed 2 bases at V and 0 bases at J, leaving 7 bases unmatched. The CDR3 runs to 16 residues. Germline CDR1 DFQATT, CDR2 SNEGSKA (reference sequence). This sample stems from a study of response to subunit inactivated influenza vaccine. Separately, the same data were catalogued under a study of T cells expressing NK-cell markers. That report adds: 5'RACE template switching with UMIs produced the TCR beta cDNA. Serological testing identified seven of the eight sequenced donors as HCMV-seropositive and one as seronegative. Only alpha-beta TCR T cells were sorted in several experiments, using an anti-gamma-delta TCR antibody. A range of roughly 1.0-8% of CD8+ T cells consisted of dominant NKG2C+ clonotypes in more than five donors. Leadership of the CD3+CD56-NKG2C+ fraction also belonged to these clonotypes in a few donors.

The sequence was collected from a middle-aged man who received an inactivated influenza vaccine. Specimen: PBMCs from blood, collected on the day of vaccination. The V gene is TRBV20-1, the J gene TRBJ1-5, with 7 positions matching TRBD1. The CDR3, as DNA: TGCAGTGCTAGACCGGGACAGAGCCTTAGCAATCAGCCCCAGCATTTT. As protein: CSARPGQSLSNQPQHF.